These 25 T cell receptor beta chains originate from one sample sequenced in a study of cytomegalovirus exposure and HLA in healthy donors. Only in-frame clones appear in the TCRdb table, and some are missing; sequencing was by immunoSEQ multiplex PCR. The sample comprises about 110,000 clones, around 90% of which are singletons, and approximately 1.9% rests with the top ten. The sequenced sample was PBMCs. Receptors originate from a woman aged 18-29 years in good health and CMV-seronegative.

The V call is TRBV9, the J call TRBJ1-3, with 7 bases matching TRBD1. V lost 7 bases and J lost 3; bases outside the gene matches: 4. From germline, CDR1 is SGDLS and CDR2 YYNGEE. This CDR3 has 13 residues. The CDR3 sequence: CASGRTGGNTIYF. The CDR3 nucleotides are TGTGCCAGCGGGCGGACAGGTGGAAACACCATATATTTT. The full variable domain, rest sourced from reference TRBV9 and TRBJ1-3, is DSGVTQTPKHLITATGQRVTLRCSPRSGDLSVYWYQQSLDQGLQFLIQYYNGEERAKGNILERFSAQQFPDLHSELNLSSLELGDSALYFCASGRTGGNTIYFGEGSWLTVV.

The rearrangement links TRBV6-5 to TRBJ2-5, with 7 bases aligning to TRBD2. From germline, CDR1 is MNHEY and CDR2 SVGAGI. Trimming took 2 bases from V and 1 from J; bases not matched to a gene: 4. This CDR3 contains 15 residues. The CDR3 protein is CASSYARELQETQYF. CDR3 sequence (DNA): TGTGCCAGCAGTTACGCGCGGGAGCTCCAAGAGACCCAGTACTTC.

This chain uses TRBV10-1 with TRBJ2-7; 12 bases line up with TRBD2. This CDR3 region has 16 residues. Germline CDR1 is WNHNN and CDR2 is SYGVQD (reference sequence). After removal of 4 bases from V and 4 bases from J, the junction contained 8 bases not matched to a gene. The CDR3 region is CASSVLAGGGAYEQYF. CDR3 DNA: TGCGCCAGCAGTGTACTAGCGGGAGGCGGCGCGTACGAGCAGTACTTC.

The chain carries TRBV19 and TRBJ2-7; 8 bases match TRBD1. Germline V gene sequence: CDR1 LNHDA, CDR2 SQIVND (reference sequence). The CDR3 is 15 amino acids. The ends lost 8 bases at V and 5 bases at J; junction bases unmatched: 14. CDR3 amino acids: CASSDRGLLLDEQYF. Here the CDR3 DNA reads TGTGCCAGTTCCGACAGGGGCCTCCTTCTGGACGAGCAGTACTTC.

In nucleotides, the CDR3 is TGTGCCTGGAGTGTACGGTTGGTTCAAGAGACCCAGTACTTC. This codes for CAWSVRLVQETQYF. The rearrangement links TRBV30 to TRBJ2-5, with unresolved D. This CDR3 spans 14 amino acids. In germline, CDR1 is GTSNPN, CDR2 SVGIG (reference sequence). Trimming left V 0 bases short and J 2 bases short, with 10 bases between.

J is TRBJ2-5 and V is TRBV7-2; D is perhaps TRBD2 (6 bases). The length of the CDR3 is 15 residues. Trimming removed 1 base at V and 5 bases at J, with 14 bases between. Germline V gene lookup returns CDR1 SGHTA and CDR2 FQGNSA. CDR3 DNA sequence: TGTGCCAGCAGCTTAGGTTCCCCCCGGGGGGAGACCCAGTACTTC. This sequence encodes CASSLGSPRGETQYF.

The chain is built from TRBV6-5 and TRBJ1-1; maybe TRBD1 (6 bases). Per germline, CDR1 MNHEY and CDR2 SVGAGI. The V end lost 5 bases, the J end lost 0 bases, and 7 bases lay between the germline ends. This CDR3 is 13 amino acids long. In DNA, the CDR3 is TGTGCCAGCAGTAGGACAGTGAACACTGAAGCTTTCTTT. It translates to CASSRTVNTEAFF.

This sequence joins TRBV5-5 and TRBJ2-7, with D unresolved. V lost 3 bases, J lost 4 bases, and 20 bases lay in between. CDR1 and CDR2 (germline): SGHKS, YYEKEE (reference sequence). The CDR3 runs 16 residues. The CDR3, as DNA: TGTGCCAGCAGCTCGTACGGGTTCCCCGATCTTTACGAGCAGTACTTC. Translated: CASSSYGFPDLYEQYF.

The J gene is TRBJ2-1, the V gene TRBV11-2; D not resolved. The germline V gene has CDR1 SGHAT and CDR2 FQNNGV. The CDR3 totals 15 residues. Trimming pared 6 bases from V and 0 bases from J, leaving 12 bases between. CDR3 DNA sequence: TGTGCCAGCAGTCTCAATACCGGCTCCTACAATGAGCAGTTCTTC. It is translated as CASSLNTGSYNEQFF. Full variable domain (missing parts from reference TRBV11-2 and TRBJ2-1): EAGVAQSPRYKIIEKRQSVAFWCNPISGHATLYWYQQILGQGPKLLIQFQNNGVVDDSQLPKDRFSAERLKGVDSTLKIQPAKLEDSAVYLCASSLNTGSYNEQFFGPGTRLTVL.

The chain recombines TRBV11-2 with TRBJ2-4; D uncertain. V was cut by 3 bases and J by 1 base, with 4 bases left in between. Looked up from germline, CDR1 is SGHAT and CDR2 is FQNNGV. This CDR3 has 13 amino acids. CDR3 DNA: TGTGCCAGCAGCTTCAGGGCCAAAAACATTCAGTACTTC. This gives the protein CASSFRAKNIQYF.

The chain couples TRBV28 to TRBJ2-7; TRBD2 might be the D (6 bases). The CDR3 length is 15 residues. V lost 5 bases and J 3 bases, leaving 17 bases between the germline ends. CDR1 and CDR2 from the germline V gene are MDHEN and SYDVKM. CDR3 loop: CASSLTEGGNYEQYF. The CDR3 DNA sequence: TGTGCCAGCAGTCTCACGGAGGGCGGTAACTACGAGCAGTACTTC.

The chain carries TRBV29-1 and TRBJ1-1; D gene unclear. Trimming took off 7 bases at V and 1 base at J, with 10 bases between the two ends. Looked up from germline, CDR1 is SQVTM and CDR2 is ANQGSEA. This CDR3 comprises 12 residues. In DNA form, the CDR3 reads TGCAGCGGAGGGAACAGGAACACTGAAGCTTTCTTT. Translating it yields CSGGNRNTEAFF.

J is TRBJ1-2 and V is TRBV28, with 8 bases that match TRBD1. Trimming cost V 7 bases and J 8 bases; bases outside gene matches: 6. This CDR3 contains 12 residues. Germline CDR1 and CDR2: MDHEN and SYDVKM. The CDR3 here is CASTDRGGGYTF. The CDR3 coding sequence is TGTGCCAGCACCGACAGGGGTGGAGGCTACACCTTC.

The chain carries TRBV19 and TRBJ1-2; TRBD1 matches 7 bases. After removal of 2 bases from V and 5 bases from J, the junction contained 5 bases not matched to a gene. Germline CDR1 is LNHDA and CDR2 is SQIVND (reference sequence). The CDR3 sequence is 14 residues long. As DNA, the CDR3 is TGTGCCAGTAGTATACTGACAGGGCCGTATGGCTACACCTTC. This gives the protein CASSILTGPYGYTF.

J is TRBJ2-7 and V is TRBV5-1; the match to TRBD1 covers 8 bases. This CDR3 is 15 amino acids long. The junction had 9 bases not matched to a gene; V was cut back by 4 bases and J by 3 bases. Germline V gene lookup returns CDR1 SGHRS and CDR2 YFSETQ. This CDR3 is CASSLGTGALYEQYF. Here the CDR3 DNA reads TGCGCCAGCAGCCTGGGGACAGGAGCCCTCTACGAGCAGTACTTC.

This clone showed up just once. The rearrangement joins TRBV4-2 to TRBJ2-7; 10 positions match TRBD1. CDR1 LGHNA and CDR2 YNFKEQ come from the germline V gene. J gave up 6 bases and V 4 bases, and 9 bases lay outside the gene matches. This CDR3 comprises 15 residues. This chain's CDR3 is CASSPTGTGATEQYF. The CDR3 bases are TGTGCCAGCAGCCCGACCGGGACAGGGGCGACCGAGCAGTACTTC.

The chain links TRBV7-3 to TRBJ2-2, with TRBD2 matching 9 bases. Germline V lookup: CDR1 SGHTA, CDR2 FQGTGA. This CDR3 has 19 amino acids. Trimming removed 5 bases from V and 3 bases from J; junction bases left unmatched: 16. CDR3 sequence reads: CASSPNWGSGSMHTGELFF. In DNA form, the CDR3 reads TGTGCCAGCAGCCCTAATTGGGGTAGCGGGAGTATGCACACCGGGGAGCTGTTTTTT.

This clone was observed once. The chain links TRBV6-5 to TRBJ2-2, with D perhaps matching TRBD2 (5 bases). The germline gives CDR1 MNHEY, CDR2 SVGAGI. This CDR3 comprises 13 residues. Trimming cost V 9 bases and J 8 bases, with 16 bases left between them. CDR3 nucleotides: TGTGCCAGTAAGGCTAGCTGGGCGGGGGAGCTGTTTTTT. Translation gives CASKASWAGELFF.

The V and J genes are TRBV7-9 and TRBJ1-4, with D possibly matching TRBD1 (6 bases). The V and J ends lost 5 bases and 5 bases respectively, with 9 bases between them. CDR1 and CDR2 from the germline V gene are SEHNR and FQNEAQ (reference sequence). The CDR3 is 13 residues long. This CDR3 reads CASSGTINEKLFF. CDR3 in DNA: TGTGCCAGCAGCGGGACAATAAATGAAAAACTGTTTTTT.

This chain uses TRBV5-1 with TRBJ1-2, with 10 bases fitting TRBD1. This CDR3 is 15 amino acids long. Germline V gene lookup returns CDR1 SGHRS and CDR2 YFSETQ. The V segment lost 4 bases and the J segment 3 bases; nucleotides outside the gene matches: 6. The CDR3 nucleotides are TGCGCCAGCAGCGAGGGACAGGGGAGACACTATGGCTACACCTTC. It translates to CASSEGQGRHYGYTF.

V usage is TRBV6-5 and J usage is TRBJ1-1; perhaps TRBD1 as D (6 bases). Trimming shortened V by 7 bases and J by 1 base, and 13 bases separated the two germline ends. The CDR3 covers 14 residues. Germline CDR1 reads MNHEY; CDR2 reads SVGAGI. CDR3 residues: CASISRDKNTEAFF. For the CDR3, the DNA is TGTGCCAGCATTTCCCGGGACAAGAACACTGAAGCTTTCTTT.

The J gene is TRBJ2-7, the V gene TRBV28; 12 positions match TRBD1. The V segment lost 5 bases and the J segment 7 bases; nucleotides outside the gene matches: 12. Germline-derived CDR1 and CDR2 are MDHEN and SYDVKM. CDR3 length: 16 amino acids. The CDR3 DNA follows: TGTGCCAGCAGTCCGTACCCGGGACAGGGGGCGAGAGAGCAGTACTTC. Translation: CASSPYPGQGAREQYF.

The chain couples TRBV5-6 to TRBJ1-6; TRBD1 agrees at 8 bases. The V gene's germline CDR1 is SGHDT and CDR2 YYEEEE. J gave up 7 bases and V 4 bases, and 7 bases lay outside the gene matches. The CDR3 totals 15 residues. CDR3 amino acids: CASSVDRGGNSPLHF. Written as DNA, the CDR3 is TGTGCCAGCAGCGTAGACAGGGGAGGCAATTCACCCCTCCACTTT. The full variable domain, rest sourced from reference TRBV5-6 and TRBJ1-6, is DAGVTQSPTHLIKTRGQQVTLRCSPKSGHDTVSWYQQALGQGPQFIFQYYEEEERQRGNFPDRFSGHQFPNYSSELNVNALLLGDSALYLCASSVDRGGNSPLHFGNGTRLTVT.

V is TRBV25-1 and J is TRBJ1-1; TRBD1 matches 7 bases. The CDR3 consists of 14 residues. V lost 7 bases to trimming and J lost 7 bases; unmatched junction nucleotides: 12. CDR1 is MGHDK and CDR2 is SYGVNS in the germline V gene. CDR3 sequence reads: CASNGTAHAIEAFF. The CDR3 bases are TGTGCCAGCAACGGGACAGCCCACGCGATTGAAGCTTTCTTT.

This chain uses TRBV29-1 with TRBJ1-1; D gene uncertain. Trimming pared 6 bases from V and 3 bases from J, leaving 17 bases between. CDR3 size: 14 residues. CDR1 is SQVTM and CDR2 is ANQGSEA in the germline V gene. The CDR3 sequence: CSVLLLRDDTEAFF. The CDR3 nucleotides read TGCAGCGTCCTGCTACTGAGGGATGACACTGAAGCTTTCTTT.